A selection of T cell receptor beta chains follows, all from one sample in a study of early T cells in non-severe SARS-CoV-2 infection. A single record per CDR3 protein comes from TCRdb applying MiXCR to the 5' RACE reads. Here the sample spans under 80,000 distinct CDR3 sequences, under 14% being singletons. Sequencing was done on a sample of whole blood. The receptors stem from an adult who was a healthcare worker with PCR-confirmed SARS-CoV-2 infection or an uninfected control (not recorded which). CDR3s include the opening cysteine and the closing phenylalanine or tryptophan. A row's size may be missing; if present it is once, few, many or a size class.

j_call v_call clone_size cdr3_aa
TRBJ2-2 TRBV19 many CASSIEGTGELFF
TRBJ2-1 TRBV7-7 many CASSSGTSIGNEQFF
TRBJ2-7 TRBV7-9 many CASTSFSGGEQYF
TRBJ2-5 TRBV28 many CASSPASGSQTQYF
TRBJ2-1 TRBV12-3/TRBV12-4 many CASSLGTSGGLDNEQFF
TRBJ2-3 TRBV29-1 . CSVDGTGADTQYF
TRBJ2-7 TRBV2 . CASSEAISGGYEQYF
TRBJ2-7 TRBV20-1 many CSATPRGPYEQYF
TRBJ2-3 TRBV11-1 many CASSGGPTQYF
TRBJ2-6 TRBV7-2 . CASSITRSSGANVLTF
TRBJ1-1 TRBV20-1 many CSAIMGRVTEAFF
TRBJ1-2 TRBV7-9 many CASSLTETEGHGYTF
TRBJ2-1 TRBV14 many CASSTRQGRQFF
TRBJ2-7 TRBV19 many CASSPTWTHEQYF
TRBJ1-2 TRBV7-3 few CASSPDRGRGYGYTF
TRBJ2-1 TRBV11-2 few CASSFSERGYNEQFF
TRBJ1-4 TRBV2 many CASRNQTRATNEKLFF
TRBJ2-7 TRBV7-9 many CASSLAGSYEQYF
TRBJ2-1 TRBV29-1 many CSVEAVPYNEQFF
TRBJ1-2 TRBV3-1 . CASSQGRTYGYTF
TRBJ1-2 TRBV7-6 few CASSPDRAFYGYTF
TRBJ2-3 TRBV10-3 . CAISLPGPPADTQYF
TRBJ2-1 TRBV11-2 . CASSPRTLEQFF
TRBJ1-2 TRBV2 many CASSQEEDGYTF
TRBJ2-5 TRBV11-2 many CASSADREKTQYF
TRBJ1-1 TRBV5-5 many CASSLERWGNTEAFF
TRBJ1-4 TRBV11-2 many CASSFRTGSEKLFF
TRBJ2-5 TRBV7-9 many CASSSISGPLGLAAPYQETQYF
TRBJ2-1 TRBV29-1 many CSVVFGEQFF
TRBJ2-1 TRBV5-5 many CASSLEMGLPHEQFF
TRBJ2-5 TRBV29-1 many CSAGAGETQYF
TRBJ2-1 TRBV10-2 . CASSLRLGSSYNEQFF
TRBJ1-6 TRBV12-3/TRBV12-4 few CASRTTARQGANSPLHF
TRBJ2-4 TRBV12-3/TRBV12-4 many CASSQGDAIQYF
TRBJ1-5 TRBV21-1 many CASSKPETITGGIQPQHF
TRBJ2-7 TRBV20-1 . CSAHTGGPYEQYF
TRBJ2-7 TRBV11-2 . CASSLVGTEYEQYF
TRBJ2-7 TRBV7-8 many CASSSSRGEQYF
TRBJ2-1 TRBV14 many CASSQSRTEQFF
TRBJ1-5 TRBV12-5 many CASGLAYTREGSNQPQHF
TRBJ2-2 TRBV20-1 few CSADTITETNTGELFF
TRBJ2-7 TRBV27 many CASSLSAPGQVVSYEQYF
TRBJ2-7 TRBV7-3 many CASSLGQGNYEQYF
TRBJ2-6 TRBV11-2 many CASSFSGANVLTF
TRBJ2-1 TRBV7-9 many CASSQQEWREATYNEQFF
TRBJ2-1 TRBV6-2/TRBV6-3 . CASLGTWPTEQFF
TRBJ2-7 TRBV3-1 many CASSHWDRPYEQYF
TRBJ2-3 TRBV7-7 . CASSPGGILDTQYF
TRBJ2-7 TRBV29-1 many CSVVAGEYEQYF
TRBJ2-1 TRBV20-1 many CSARDRALSWRRSSYNEQFF
TRBJ2-5 TRBV12-3/TRBV12-4 many CASSGDEGAGGPQETQYF